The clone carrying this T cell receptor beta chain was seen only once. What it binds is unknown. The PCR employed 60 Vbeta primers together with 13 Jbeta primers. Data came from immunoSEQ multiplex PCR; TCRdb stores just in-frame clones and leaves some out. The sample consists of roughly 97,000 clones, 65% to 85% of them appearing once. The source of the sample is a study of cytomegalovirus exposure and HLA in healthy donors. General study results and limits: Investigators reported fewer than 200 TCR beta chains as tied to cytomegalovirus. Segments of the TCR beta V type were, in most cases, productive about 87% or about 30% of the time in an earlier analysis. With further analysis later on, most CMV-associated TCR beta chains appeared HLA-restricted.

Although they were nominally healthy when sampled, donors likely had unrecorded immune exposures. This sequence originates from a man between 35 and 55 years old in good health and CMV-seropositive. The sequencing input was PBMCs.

The CDR3 spells CASTIRGAGEAGELFF. CDR3 coding DNA: TGTGCCAGCACCATCAGAGGGGCGGGAGAGGCCGGGGAGCTGTTTTTT. The V call is TRBV7-9, the J call TRBJ2-2; 7 bases fit TRBD2. The CDR3 has 16 amino acids. CDR1 and CDR2 (germline): SEHNR, FQNEAQ (reference sequence). Trimming removed 7 bases from V and 6 bases from J; junction bases left unmatched: 14.